The 29 T cell receptor beta chains below all came from one sample that was sequenced in a study of OX40 agonist ivuxolimab in advanced cancers. Profiling relied on immunoSEQ multiplex PCR, and the TCRdb table lists in-frame clones only, not all of them. The sample has about 27,000 clones, roughly 90% seen once. Specimen: CD4+ or CD8+ T cells sorted from blood, collected in a trial of the OX40 agonist ivuxolimab. These receptors were collected from an adult with an advanced solid tumor such as melanoma, head and neck, liver or kidney cancer.

The chain is built from TRBV9 and TRBJ2-1, with D unclear. This CDR3 spans 12 amino acids. Trimming cost V 4 bases and J 7 bases, with 9 bases left between them. The germline V gene encodes CDR1 SGDLS and CDR2 YYNGEE. The CDR3 DNA sequence: TGTGCCAGCAGCTACCTGGAGAATGAGCAGTTCTTC. This gives the protein CASSYLENEQFF. Filled out from reference TRBV9 and TRBJ2-1, the complete variable domain reads DSGVTQTPKHLITATGQRVTLRCSPRSGDLSVYWYQQSLDQGLQFLIQYYNGEERAKGNILERFSAQQFPDLHSELNLSSLELGDSALYFCASSYLENEQFFGPGTRLTVL.

The chain couples TRBV19 to TRBJ2-2, with a possible D match to TRBD2 (5 bases). The CDR3 is 13 amino acids. Trimming stripped 7 bases from V and 1 base from J, with 7 bases between. CDR1 and CDR2 from the germline V gene are LNHDA and SQIVND (reference sequence). CDR3 coding DNA: TGTGCCAGTATGGCGGGGAACACCGGGGAGCTGTTTTTT. Translating it yields CASMAGNTGELFF. Filled out from reference TRBV19 and TRBJ2-2, the complete variable domain reads DGGITQSPKYLFRKEGQNVTLSCEQNLNHDAMYWYRQDPGQGLRLIYYSQIVNDFQKGDIAEGYSVSREKKESFPLTVTSAQKNPTAFYLCASMAGNTGELFFGEGSRLTVL.

V gene TRBV2 combines with J gene TRBJ2-5, with D unresolved. V was pared by 3 bases and J by 12 bases, with 2 bases between. Germline V gives CDR1 SNHLY, CDR2 FYNNEI. CDR3 size: 8 residues. As DNA, the CDR3 is TGTGCCAGCAGTGAGGAGTACTTC. This sequence encodes CASSEEYF.

CDR3 protein: CASSSSRQGGDLANQPQHF. The CDR3 DNA sequence: TGTGCCAGCAGCTCTTCGCGGCAGGGGGGGGACTTAGCTAATCAGCCCCAGCATTTT. This chain connects TRBV21-1 to TRBJ1-5. TRBV21-1 is classified as a pseudogene. The CDR3 covers 19 residues.

V and J are TRBV11-2 and TRBJ2-5; 14 nucleotides align to TRBD2. The CDR3 totals 16 residues. With V trimmed by 1 base and J by 3 bases, 1 base remained unmatched. CDR1 SGHAT and CDR2 FQNNGV come from the germline V gene. The CDR3 is CASSLAGLAGEETQYF. The CDR3 coding sequence is TGTGCCAGCAGCTTAGCGGGACTAGCGGGAGAAGAGACCCAGTACTTC.

Of note for this clone: The same CDR3 is also encoded by other DNA sequences in this sample. The V gene is TRBV19, the J gene TRBJ1-5, with D possibly TRBD1 on 6 matching bases. Between the trimmed V and J ends, which lost 5 bases and 2 bases, there was a span of 16 bases. The germline gives CDR1 LNHDA, CDR2 SQIVND (reference sequence). The CDR3 has 16 residues. The CDR3 loop is CASSPGGGLGNQPQHF. CDR3 sequence (DNA): TGTGCCAGTAGTCCCGGGGGGGGGCTTGGCAATCAGCCCCAGCATTTT.

In its sample, this clone ranks as large (0.1 to 1%). This chain uses TRBV4-3 with TRBJ2-2; tentative D call: TRBD2 (6 bases). V lost 1 base to trimming and J lost 6 bases, with 6 bases between them. This CDR3 is built from 13 residues. The germline CDR1 and CDR2 sequences are LGHNA and YSLEER. CDR3 sequence reads: CASSQGDSGELFF. Here the CDR3 DNA reads TGCGCCAGCAGCCAAGGGGACTCCGGGGAGCTGTTTTTT.

This rearrangement joins TRBV5-6 to TRBJ2-5; TRBD2 matches at 7 bases. V lost 4 bases, J lost 5 bases, and 8 bases stayed unmatched. Germline CDR1 and CDR2: SGHDT and YYEEEE. The CDR3 spans 14 residues. The CDR3 sequence: CASSPGLRGETQYF. CDR3 nucleotide sequence: TGTGCCAGCAGCCCGGGACTACGGGGGGAGACCCAGTACTTC.

The V call is TRBV5-1, the J call TRBJ1-1; 7 nucleotides agree with TRBD1. The CDR3 contains 14 residues. Germline-derived CDR1 and CDR2 are SGHRS and YFSETQ. J lost 2 bases, V lost 2 bases, and 3 bases had no gene match. The CDR3 spells CASSFRDSNTEAFF. CDR3 sequence (DNA): TGCGCCAGCAGCTTTAGGGACAGTAACACTGAAGCTTTCTTT.

The CDR3 DNA follows: TGTGCCAGCAGCCGTCCGGCCGTATCCCAAGAGACCCAGTACTTC. Translation gives CASSRPAVSQETQYF. This chain links TRBV7-8 with TRBJ2-5, with D unresolved. This CDR3 is 15 amino acids long. Germline V gene data show CDR1 as SGHVS and CDR2 as FQNEAQ. V was pared by 5 bases and J by 1 base, with 14 bases between.

This chain joins TRBV5-1 and TRBJ2-1, with 8 bases that match TRBD2. Germline lookup yields CDR1 SGHRS and CDR2 YFSETQ. The CDR3 spans 15 residues. V trimming: 0 bases; J trimming: 8 bases; junction bases outside the gene matches: 7. CDR3: CASSLDGGAVDEQFF. DNA for the CDR3: TGCGCCAGCAGCTTGGACGGGGGGGCTGTCGATGAGCAGTTCTTC.

This chain uses TRBV27 with TRBJ2-1; 14 bases fit TRBD2. The CDR3 is made up of 18 amino acids. Germline CDR1 and CDR2: MNHEY and SMNVEV (reference sequence). The V segment lost 6 bases and the J segment 7 bases; nucleotides outside the gene matches: 14. This CDR3 is CASSINWGTSGSRNEQFF. In DNA form, the CDR3 reads TGTGCCAGCAGCATCAACTGGGGGACTAGCGGGAGTAGGAATGAGCAGTTCTTC.

J is TRBJ2-1 and V is TRBV19, with TRBD2 identical over 9 bases. Germline CDR1 LNHDA, CDR2 SQIVND (reference sequence). V shed 3 bases and J 8 bases; nucleotides not matched to a gene: 14. The CDR3 length is 17 residues. This CDR3 is CASSMPAPGLAGDEQFF. CDR3 DNA sequence: TGTGCCAGTAGTATGCCAGCTCCGGGACTAGCAGGCGATGAGCAGTTCTTC.

The V call is TRBV4-3, the J call TRBJ1-2, with unresolved D. The CDR3 covers 12 residues. CDR1 is LGHNA and CDR2 is YSLEER in the germline V gene. V shed 1 base and J shed 6 bases, with 6 bases lying between them. The chain's CDR3 is CASSQAGHGYTF. As DNA, the CDR3 is TGCGCCAGCAGCCAAGCCGGGCATGGCTACACCTTC.

The V gene is TRBV7-2, the J gene TRBJ2-7, with D perhaps TRBD1 (5 bases). CDR3 length: 16 residues. The ends were cut back, 2 bases at V and 0 bases at J, with 14 bases in the middle. Germline CDR1 reads SGHTA; CDR2 reads FQGNSA. CDR3 DNA sequence: TGTGCCAGCAGCTTACCTGACAGTGATTACTCCTACGAGCAGTACTTC. Its translation is CASSLPDSDYSYEQYF.

This chain connects TRBV30 to TRBJ1-1; D is unresolved. Germline-derived CDR1 and CDR2 are GTSNPN and SVGIG (reference sequence). Trimming left V 5 bases short and J 1 base short, with 8 bases between. This CDR3 has 12 amino acids. The CDR3 nucleotides read TGTGCCTGGGGCGACTCGAACACTGAAGCTTTCTTT. This codes for CAWGDSNTEAFF.

The chain recombines TRBV9 with TRBJ2-2; a possible D gene is TRBD2 (5 bases). Looked up from germline, CDR1 is SGDLS and CDR2 is YYNGEE. Trimming shortened V by 0 bases and J by 4 bases, and 10 bases separated the two germline ends. The CDR3 totals 15 residues. CDR3 nucleotide sequence: TGTGCCAGCAGCGTAGCGGGGATGACCACCGGGGAGCTGTTTTTT. This translates into CASSVAGMTTGELFF.

The CDR3 reads CASSPGTSGNEQYF. The CDR3 region has the DNA TGTGCCAGCAGCCCTGGGACTAGCGGAAACGAGCAGTACTTC. The V call is TRBV7-3, the J call TRBJ2-7; 11 bases are a match to TRBD2. Germline CDR1 reads SGHTA; CDR2 reads FQGTGA. The CDR3 runs to 14 residues. J gave up 5 bases and V 5 bases, and 5 bases lay outside the gene matches.

There are a few counts of this clone. Different DNA sequences within this sample yield the same CDR3. The V and J genes are TRBV5-1 and TRBJ1-1; TRBD1 is a possible D gene (5 bases). Trimming stripped 2 bases from V and 3 bases from J, with 11 bases between. The CDR3 spans 14 residues. Looked up from germline, CDR1 is SGHRS and CDR2 is YFSETQ. CDR3 sequence reads: CASSLGGGYTEAFF. The CDR3 DNA follows: TGCGCCAGCAGCTTAGGCGGGGGGTACACTGAAGCTTTCTTT.

J is TRBJ2-1 and V is TRBV19; 8 nucleotides line up with TRBD2. Germline V gene data show CDR1 as LNHDA and CDR2 as SQIVND (reference sequence). With 2 bases clipped from V and 4 bases from J, the junction kept 10 bases outside the gene matches. The CDR3 consists of 17 residues. For the CDR3, the DNA is TGTGCCAGTAGTATAACAGCGGGAGACTCATTTTACAATGAGCAGTTCTTC. This encodes CASSITAGDSFYNEQFF.

The chain couples TRBV6-6 to TRBJ2-7; D is undetermined. Trimming shortened V by 0 bases and J by 1 base, and 7 bases separated the two germline ends. The CDR3 is 14 amino acids. Germline assignment: CDR1 MNHNY and CDR2 SVGAGI (reference sequence). CDR3 amino acids: CASSYSPGSYEQYF. Written as DNA, the CDR3 is TGTGCCAGCAGTTACTCTCCTGGATCCTACGAGCAGTACTTC.

The chain couples TRBV11-2 to TRBJ1-5, with TRBD1 matching over 7 bases. V lost 1 base to trimming and J lost 3 bases; unmatched junction nucleotides: 9. This CDR3 region has 17 residues. CDR1 is SGHAT, CDR2 FQNNGV, per germline. The chain's CDR3 is CASSLAVTGQFNQPQHF. The CDR3 nucleotides read TGTGCCAGCAGCTTAGCTGTTACGGGACAGTTCAATCAGCCCCAGCATTTT.

The sample holds a few counts of this clone. The chain carries TRBV19 and TRBJ1-2; D is unclear. The CDR3 runs 13 residues. Germline CDR1 is LNHDA and CDR2 is SQIVND (reference sequence). The ends were cut back, 3 bases at V and 4 bases at J, with 9 bases in the middle. This CDR3 is CASSMGGVYGYTF. For the CDR3, the DNA is TGTGCCAGTAGTATGGGCGGCGTCTATGGCTACACCTTC.

The V gene is TRBV7-9, the J gene TRBJ1-2; no firm D call. This CDR3 spans 12 amino acids. The germline CDR1 and CDR2 sequences are SEHNR and FQNEAQ (reference sequence). V was cut by 4 bases and J by 5 bases, with 8 bases left in between. CDR3 loop: CASSYTQYGYTF. The DNA of the CDR3 is TGTGCCAGCAGCTACACACAGTATGGCTACACCTTC.

The V gene is TRBV14, the J gene TRBJ2-7; D gene unclear. Per germline, CDR1 SGHDN and CDR2 FVKESK. Trimming removed 1 base from V and 0 bases from J, with 16 bases in between. The CDR3 covers 17 residues. CDR3 DNA: TGTGCCAGCAGCCAAGGTGATCGCACAAAACTCTCCTACGAGCAGTACTTC. This translates into CASSQGDRTKLSYEQYF.

This clone showed up just once. The chain uses TRBV28 and TRBJ1-2, with a weak D call TRBD1 (5 bases). Looked up from germline, CDR1 is MDHEN and CDR2 is SYDVKM. CDR3 length: 17 residues. V was cut by 3 bases and J by 2 bases, with 19 bases left in between. This CDR3 reads CASSFPAVKGENYGYTF. The CDR3 nucleotides are TGTGCCAGCAGTTTCCCCGCTGTGAAAGGGGAGAACTATGGCTACACCTTC.

The chain carries TRBV5-4 and TRBJ1-1, with D possibly TRBD1 on 5 matching bases. Germline CDR1 SGHNT, CDR2 YYREEE (reference sequence). V was clipped by 1 base and J by 8 bases, with 18 bases between them. This CDR3 comprises 15 residues. The CDR3 DNA reads TGTGCCAGCAGCTTGCTCGGGCGCGGGGGATTCGAAGCTTTCTTT. Amino acids: CASSLLGRGGFEAFF.

This chain links TRBV27 with TRBJ2-6; D not resolved. V lost 7 bases to trimming and J lost 1 base, with 11 bases between them. Per the germline V gene, CDR1 is MNHEY and CDR2 is SMNVEV (reference sequence). CDR3 length equals 15 residues. The CDR3 coding sequence is TGTGCCAGCAAGTTGGTCAATTCTGGGGCCAACGTCCTGACTTTC. It is translated as CASKLVNSGANVLTF.

The chain combines TRBV28 with TRBJ2-5; possibly TRBD2 for D (5 bases). CDR1 and CDR2 from the germline V gene are MDHEN and SYDVKM. Trimming pared 2 bases from V and 10 bases from J, leaving 14 bases between. The CDR3 length is 13 residues. CDR3 amino acids: CASSLVGVLIQYF. CDR3 nucleotides: TGTGCCAGCAGTTTAGTGGGAGTATTGATCCAGTACTTC.